The 23 T cell receptor beta chains below come from one sample, sequenced in a study of blood T cell repertoires in COVID-19. The repertoire was sequenced with immunoSEQ multiplex PCR; TCRdb's copy has only in-frame clones and lacks some. This table has 150,000 or so clones, approximately 93% appearing once. Sample: peripheral blood. These receptors were taken from a woman aged 55-70 years with COVID-19, enrolled during active disease.

The V gene is TRBV27, the J gene TRBJ2-7, with TRBD1 identical over 12 bases. Looked up from germline, CDR1 is MNHEY and CDR2 is SMNVEV (reference sequence). J gave up 3 bases and V 4 bases, and 7 bases lay outside the gene matches. This CDR3 region has 16 residues. CDR3 in amino acids: CASSSGTGGFLYEQYF. CDR3 nucleotides: TGTGCCAGCAGTTCCGGGACAGGGGGCTTTCTCTACGAGCAGTACTTC.

The chain combines TRBV6-5 with TRBJ2-5; maybe TRBD2 (6 bases). CDR1 MNHEY and CDR2 SVGAGI come from the germline V gene. V was shortened by 4 bases and J by 2 bases, with 11 bases between the two germline ends. This CDR3 spans 14 amino acids. The CDR3 protein is CASSWRGTQETQYF. The CDR3, as DNA: TGTGCCAGCAGTTGGCGCGGGACTCAAGAGACCCAGTACTTC.

The chain carries TRBV4-3 and TRBJ2-1; 8 positions agree with TRBD1. Germline V gene sequence: CDR1 LGHNA, CDR2 YSLEER. The J segment lost 7 bases and the V segment lost 0 bases, leaving 5 bases of the junction unmatched. The CDR3 has 15 amino acids. The CDR3 region is CASSQDSRQGNEQFF. CDR3 bases: TGCGCCAGCAGCCAAGACTCGAGACAGGGGAATGAGCAGTTCTTC.

The chain recombines TRBV5-5 with TRBJ1-5, with TRBD1 matching 8 bases. With V trimmed by 0 bases and J by 4 bases, 3 bases remained unmatched. Germline V lookup: CDR1 SGHKS, CDR2 YYEKEE (reference sequence). The CDR3 loop spans 15 amino acids. The CDR3 region has the DNA TGTGCCAGCAGCTTGGAGACAGGGGAGAATCAGCCCCAGCATTTT. As protein: CASSLETGENQPQHF.

V gene TRBV9 combines with J gene TRBJ2-1; a possible D gene is TRBD2 (5 bases). The CDR3 spans 17 residues. Per the germline V gene, CDR1 is SGDLS and CDR2 is YYNGEE. Deletions cut 4 bases from V and 3 bases from J, with 20 bases between. CDR3 region: CASSPRLGESGYNEQFF. In DNA form, the CDR3 reads TGTGCCAGCAGCCCCCGCCTCGGTGAGAGCGGCTACAATGAGCAGTTCTTC.

Only one count was recorded for this clone. This rearrangement joins TRBV2 to TRBJ2-1; TRBD2 aligns across 7 bases. J gave up 2 bases and V 7 bases, and 11 bases lay outside the gene matches. The CDR3 is 16 residues long. Germline CDR1 is SNHLY and CDR2 is FYNNEI. CDR3 in amino acids: CASNREGLATYNEQFF. For the CDR3, the DNA is TGTGCCAGCAATAGGGAGGGCCTAGCAACCTACAATGAGCAGTTCTTC.

V is TRBV25-1 and J is TRBJ2-3; TRBD2 is a possible D gene (6 bases). The CDR3 is made up of 15 amino acids. Germline V gene lookup returns CDR1 MGHDK and CDR2 SYGVNS. The V gene lost 0 bases and the J gene lost 4 bases, with 11 bases spanning the gap. The CDR3 reads CASSEYRGSADTQYF. As DNA, the CDR3 is TGTGCCAGCAGTGAATACCGGGGGTCGGCAGATACGCAGTATTTT.

This chain's CDR3 is CAISEERPNAQPQHF. The CDR3 DNA reads as TGTGCCATCAGTGAGGAGAGGCCCAACGCGCAGCCCCAGCATTTT. The chain has TRBV10-3 and TRBJ1-5; D remains unclear. Germline V gene lookup returns CDR1 ENHRY and CDR2 SYGVKD. The ends were cut back, 2 bases at V and 7 bases at J, with 15 bases in the middle. The CDR3 totals 15 residues.

The rearrangement uses TRBV19 and TRBJ2-1; 9 nucleotides match TRBD1. Unmatched junction bases numbered 6, after V lost 1 base and J lost 8 bases. Germline-derived CDR1 and CDR2 are LNHDA and SQIVND (reference sequence). This CDR3 has 15 residues. CDR3 nucleotides: TGTGCCAGTAGTATAGGCACAGGGGGCATCGATGAGCAGTTCTTC. The encoded protein is CASSIGTGGIDEQFF.

This clone was detected only once. The rearrangement joins TRBV27 to TRBJ2-5; TRBD2 aligns across 12 bases. CDR3 length equals 15 residues. Germline-derived CDR1 and CDR2 are MNHEY and SMNVEV (reference sequence). V lost 6 bases and J lost 4; bases outside the gene matches: 6. CDR3 bases: TGTGCCAGCAGATCTAGCGGGGGGGCTGGAGAGACCCAGTACTTC. It yields the protein CASRSSGGAGETQYF.

The chain couples TRBV7-9 to TRBJ1-6; D is uncertain. Trimming took 11 bases from V and 8 from J, leaving 13 bases between them. Germline V lookup: CDR1 SEHNR, CDR2 FQNEAQ (reference sequence). The CDR3 has 12 amino acids. This CDR3 is CAASWADSPLHF. CDR3 sequence (DNA): TGTGCCGCAAGCTGGGCCGATTCACCCCTCCACTTT. The entire variable domain, with the rest obtained from reference TRBV7-9 and TRBJ1-6, is as follows: DTGVSQNPRHKITKRGQNVTFRCDPISEHNRLYWYRQTLGQGPEFLTYFQNEAQLEKSRLLSDRFSAERPKGSFSTLEIQRTEQGDSAMYLCAASWADSPLHFGNGTRLTVT.

J is TRBJ2-5 and V is TRBV15; D not certain. CDR1 and CDR2 (germline): LNHNV, YYDKDF (reference sequence). The CDR3 has 16 residues. The V end lost 3 bases, the J end lost 5 bases, and 19 bases lay between the germline ends. The CDR3 loop is CATSSYAQVRAETQYF. The CDR3 DNA reads TGTGCCACCAGCAGTTACGCTCAAGTGAGAGCGGAGACCCAGTACTTC.

This rearrangement joins TRBV6-5 to TRBJ1-2; 8 bases are shared with TRBD1. V was clipped by 6 bases and J by 4 bases; unmatched bases: 7. Per germline, CDR1 MNHEY and CDR2 SVGAGI. The CDR3 extends over 14 amino acids. The CDR3 DNA follows: TGTGCCAGCAGCAGCCGGACAGGGACCTATGGCTACACCTTC. Translating it yields CASSSRTGTYGYTF.

Here the CDR3 DNA reads TGTGCCAGCTCATATCGAACTAGCAACCCAACCTACGAGCAGTACTTC. It translates to CASSYRTSNPTYEQYF. This chain connects TRBV18 to TRBJ2-7; possibly TRBD2 for D (6 bases). Trimming took off 5 bases at V and 2 bases at J, with 19 bases between the two ends. Germline V gives CDR1 KGHSH, CDR2 LQKENI. The CDR3 is 16 amino acids.

The chain employs TRBV7-9 and TRBJ2-1; weak D call: TRBD2 (7 bases). From germline, CDR1 is SEHNR and CDR2 FQNEAQ (reference sequence). The CDR3 runs to 14 residues. V shed 3 bases and J shed 9 bases, with 15 bases lying between them. CDR3 DNA: TGTGCCAGCAGCTTTGACGGGGGGCGAGGTGAGCAGTTCTTC. Protein: CASSFDGGRGEQFF.

The chain is built from TRBV27 and TRBJ1-6; no definite D call. Germline V gene sequence: CDR1 MNHEY, CDR2 SMNVEV (reference sequence). V was clipped by 6 bases and J by 7 bases, with 10 bases between them. This CDR3 has 13 residues. The CDR3 reads CASSNMRNSPLHF. For the CDR3, the DNA is TGTGCCAGCAGCAACATGCGGAATTCACCCCTCCACTTT.

The chain employs TRBV6-5 and TRBJ2-1; the D is unclear. Germline CDR1 MNHEY, CDR2 SVGAGI. This CDR3 is 13 amino acids long. The V end was cut by 7 bases, the J end by 9 bases, with 16 bases between. The DNA for the CDR3 is TGTGCCAGCAACGCGCGGCCTACGGGTGAGCAGTTCTTC. Translating gives CASNARPTGEQFF.

The rearrangement links TRBV4-1 to TRBJ1-4; D remains unclear. Germline CDR1 MGHRA, CDR2 YSYEKL. The ends were cut back, 0 bases at V and 3 bases at J, with 20 bases in the middle. The CDR3 has 19 amino acids. In DNA form, the CDR3 reads TGCGCCAGCAGCCAAGATGCCGGGAAAGGCGTCGGGGCTAATGAAAAACTGTTTTTT. As protein: CASSQDAGKGVGANEKLFF.

This clone has a handful of counts. V gene TRBV15 combines with J gene TRBJ2-7, with a possible D match to TRBD1 (5 bases). CDR1 is LNHNV and CDR2 is YYDKDF in the germline V gene (reference sequence). Trimming took off 0 bases at V and 3 bases at J, with 6 bases between the two ends. This CDR3 contains 13 residues. The DNA of the CDR3 is TGTGCCACCAGCAGAGATAGGGGCTACGAGCAGTACTTC. Its protein product is CATSRDRGYEQYF.

A few counts support this clone. V and J are TRBV27 and TRBJ1-2, with unresolved D. Trimming left V 4 bases short and J 0 bases short, with 9 bases between. Germline V CDR1 and CDR2: MNHEY, SMNVEV (reference sequence). CDR3 length: 14 amino acids. DNA of the CDR3: TGTGCCAGCAGTTCCGGAGCCGCTAACTATGGCTACACCTTC. Protein: CASSSGAANYGYTF.

This chain uses TRBV30 with TRBJ1-4; D is unresolved. From germline, CDR1 is GTSNPN and CDR2 SVGIG (reference sequence). This CDR3 region has 11 residues. Trimming took off 8 bases at V and 5 bases at J, with 9 bases between the two ends. CDR3: CALRLNEKLFF. The CDR3 DNA reads as TGTGCCCTACGACTGAATGAAAAACTGTTTTTT.

The rearrangement links TRBV7-2 to TRBJ1-2; tentatively, D is TRBD1 (6 bases). This CDR3 contains 15 residues. CDR1 SGHTA and CDR2 FQGNSA come from the germline V gene. Trimming took 0 bases from V and 2 from J, leaving 10 bases between them. CDR3 in DNA: TGTGCCAGCAGCTTAGCGGTTGGACAGAACTATGGCTACACCTTC. Residues: CASSLAVGQNYGYTF.

This chain connects TRBV7-9 to TRBJ1-2; no reliable D call. CDR1 and CDR2 from the germline V gene are SEHNR and FQNEAQ (reference sequence). The germline V and J ends were trimmed by 5 bases and 8 bases, with 12 bases remaining between them. The CDR3 runs to 12 residues. The DNA of the CDR3 is TGTGCCAGCAGCCCTTCCGATAGCGGCTACACCTTC. Residues: CASSPSDSGYTF.